This TCR beta chain was sequenced in a study of blood T cell repertoires in COVID-19. Background on the study: Samples came from the United States, Italy and Spain, spanning acute and convalescent COVID-19. PBMCs, B-cell-depleted T cells, or T cells provided the cDNA or gDNA that made up the material.

Clones were read by immunoSEQ multiplex PCR, and TCRdb kept only the in-frame ones, dropping some. The sample shows about 270,000 clones, 70% to 90% of them seen only once. Germline V gene sequence: CDR1 MDHEN, CDR2 SYDVKM. This CDR3 comprises 15 residues. J was trimmed by 0 bases and V by 5 bases; bases with no gene match: 3. The sequence derives from a woman aged 25 to 39 with acute COVID-19. Specimen: PBMCs or T cells enriched from blood (not recorded which). J is TRBJ2-1 and V is TRBV28; 8 bases line up with TRBD2. The CDR3 sequence is CASSPGTSSYNEQFF. CDR3 coding DNA: TGTGCCAGCAGTCCCGGGACTAGCTCCTACAATGAGCAGTTCTTC.